These 3 T cell receptor beta chains were all obtained from the same sample, sequenced in a study of blood T cell repertoires in COVID-19. The assay was immunoSEQ multiplex PCR, and TCRdb's table has in-frame clones only and misses some. The data contain about 480,000 clones, about 85% of them singletons. What was sequenced was PBMCs or T cells enriched from blood (not recorded which). These receptors all come from a woman aged 18-35 years with acute COVID-19.

The CDR3 nucleotides are TGTGCCAGCAGCTGGGGGTACAGGGACCAGTACTTC. Protein product: CASSWGYRDQYF. The chain recombines TRBV11-2 with TRBJ2-7, with D perhaps matching TRBD1 (6 bases). The length of the CDR3 is 12 residues. V was clipped by 4 bases and J by 10 bases, with 14 bases between them. Germline CDR1 and CDR2: SGHAT and FQNNGV.

The chain uses TRBV4-1 and TRBJ1-6; D is unclear. The CDR3 is made up of 17 amino acids. The V gene lost 3 bases and the J gene lost 7 bases, with 19 bases spanning the gap. Germline V gene data show CDR1 as MGHRA and CDR2 as YSYEKL. The CDR3 spells CASSQDLFGLPNSPLHF. CDR3 DNA sequence: TGCGCCAGCAGCCAGGATCTTTTCGGACTGCCAAATTCACCCCTCCACTTT.

This clone appeared a few times. This sequence joins TRBV2 and TRBJ1-1; the match to TRBD1 covers 8 bases. Germline V lookup: CDR1 SNHLY, CDR2 FYNNEI. V lost 7 bases to trimming and J lost 0 bases; unmatched junction nucleotides: 7. The CDR3 runs to 15 residues. CDR3 sequence reads: CASIKTGGLNTEAFF. CDR3 bases: TGTGCCAGCATCAAAACAGGGGGATTGAACACTGAAGCTTTCTTT.